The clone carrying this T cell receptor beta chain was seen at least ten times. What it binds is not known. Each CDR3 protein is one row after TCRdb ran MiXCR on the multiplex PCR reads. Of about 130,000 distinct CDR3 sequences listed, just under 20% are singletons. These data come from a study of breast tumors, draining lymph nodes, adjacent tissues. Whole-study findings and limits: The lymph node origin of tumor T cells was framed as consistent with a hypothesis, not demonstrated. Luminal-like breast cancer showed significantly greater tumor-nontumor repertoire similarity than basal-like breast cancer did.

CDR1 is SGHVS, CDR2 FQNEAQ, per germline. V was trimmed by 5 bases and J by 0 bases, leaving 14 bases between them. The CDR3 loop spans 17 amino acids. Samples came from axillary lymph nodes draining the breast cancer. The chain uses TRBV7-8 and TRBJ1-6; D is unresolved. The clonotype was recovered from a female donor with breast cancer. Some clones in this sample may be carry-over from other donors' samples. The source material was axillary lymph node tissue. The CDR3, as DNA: TGTGCCAGCAGCCCTCAGGCAGGACGCTCCTATAATTCACCCCTCCACTTT. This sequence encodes CASSPQAGRSYNSPLHF. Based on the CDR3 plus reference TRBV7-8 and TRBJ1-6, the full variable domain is GAGVSQSPRYKVAKRGQDVALRCDPISGHVSLFWYQQALGQGPEFLTYFQNEAQLDKSGLPSDRFFAERPEGSVSTLKIQRTQQEDSAVYLCASSPQAGRSYNSPLHFGNGTRLTVT.